The source of this T cell receptor (beta chain) is a study of cytomegalovirus exposure and HLA in healthy donors. Study outcomes and limitations: A previous analysis found most TCR beta V segments productive roughly 87% or roughly 30% of the time.

V was cut by 3 bases and J by 4 bases, with 11 bases left in between. This CDR3 contains 13 residues. From germline, CDR1 is SGHRS and CDR2 YFSETQ. Concerning this clone: The target antigen is unknown.

This PCR relied on a set of 60 Vbeta primers and 13 Jbeta primers. In the authors' workflow: Around 11 million shared chains were among the roughly 80 million unique TCR beta chains that a later analysis counted. The method was immunoSEQ multiplex PCR; TCRdb's version includes in-frame clones alone and lacks a portion of them. V and J calls and clone size are those listed in that table; D and trimming were worked out from the DNA. The sample has more than 85,000 clones; approximately 64% are singletons. Despite likely unrecorded immune exposures, the donors were nominally healthy at the time of sampling. This donor's record omits CMV serostatus.

Input material: PBMCs. The receptor was isolated from a human donor in good health. The V and J genes are TRBV5-1 and TRBJ2-7, with D perhaps TRBD1 (5 bases). The CDR3 bases are TGCGCCAGCAGCTCAGGGCCGGAATACGAGCAGTACTTC. This codes for CASSSGPEYEQYF.